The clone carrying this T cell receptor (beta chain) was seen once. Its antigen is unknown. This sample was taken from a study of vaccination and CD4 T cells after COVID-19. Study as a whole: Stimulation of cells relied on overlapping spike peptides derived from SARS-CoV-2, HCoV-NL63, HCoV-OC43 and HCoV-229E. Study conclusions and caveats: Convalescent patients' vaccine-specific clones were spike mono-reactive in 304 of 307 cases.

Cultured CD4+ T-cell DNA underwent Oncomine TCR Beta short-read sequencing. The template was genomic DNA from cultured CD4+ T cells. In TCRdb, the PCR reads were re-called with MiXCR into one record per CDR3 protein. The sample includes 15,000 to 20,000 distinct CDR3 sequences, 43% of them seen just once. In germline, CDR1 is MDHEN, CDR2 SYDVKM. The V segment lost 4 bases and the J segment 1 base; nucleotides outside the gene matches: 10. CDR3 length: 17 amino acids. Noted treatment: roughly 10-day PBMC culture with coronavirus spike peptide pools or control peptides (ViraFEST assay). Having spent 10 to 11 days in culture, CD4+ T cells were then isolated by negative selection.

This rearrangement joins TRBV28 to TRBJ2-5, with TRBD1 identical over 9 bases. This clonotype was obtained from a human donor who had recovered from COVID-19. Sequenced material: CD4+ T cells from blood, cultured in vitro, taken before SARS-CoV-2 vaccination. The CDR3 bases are TGTGCCAGCAGTTCCCAACAGGGGGCGATGGGCCAAGAGACCCAGTACTTC. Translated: CASSSQQGAMGQETQYF.